A single sample is the source of the 6 T cell receptor beta chains below, sequenced in a study of T cell changes during pregnancy in multiple sclerosis. TCRdb's copy holds only in-frame clones and misses some; the assay was immunoSEQ multiplex PCR. The sample shows 43,000 or so clones, 70% to 90% of them seen only once. The sequencing used peripheral blood, collected in the first trimester of pregnancy. The source is a female donor with multiple sclerosis, enrolled in a pregnancy study.

The chain joins TRBV6-1 to TRBJ1-4; 7 bases are a match to TRBD1. Germline V gives CDR1 MNHNS, CDR2 SASEGT. J was trimmed by 11 bases and V by 5 bases; bases with no gene match: 2. This CDR3 is 11 amino acids long. The CDR3: CASSRDSKLFF. In DNA form, the CDR3 reads TGTGCCAGCAGTAGGGACAGCAAACTGTTTTTT.

The chain employs TRBV12-1 and TRBJ1-2. TRBV12-1 is assigned pseudogene status. The CDR3 has 16 amino acids. CDR3 bases: TGTGCCAGCAGATCCAGCTGGGAGGGACCCTACTATGGCTACACCTTC. It yields the protein CASRSSWEGPYYGYTF.

CDR3 nucleotide sequence: TGCGCCAGCAGCTTGATAGCGGGGGCCTACAATGAGCAGTTCTTC. This encodes CASSLIAGAYNEQFF. V is TRBV5-1 and J is TRBJ2-1, with 9 bases lining up with TRBD2. The V gene's germline CDR1 is SGHRS and CDR2 YFSETQ. Trimming at V came to 1 base and at J to 2 bases, leaving 1 base not matched to a gene. The CDR3 sequence is 15 residues long.

The rearrangement uses TRBV28 and TRBJ2-7; a weak D match, TRBD2 (5 bases). With 5 bases removed from V and 0 bases from J, the gap between germline ends came to 17 bases. Per the germline V gene, CDR1 is MDHEN and CDR2 is SYDVKM. The CDR3 extends over 16 amino acids. CDR3 protein: CASSPSPDFTSYEQYF. CDR3 in DNA: TGTGCCAGCAGTCCCTCTCCGGACTTCACCTCCTACGAGCAGTACTTC.

A single count supports this clone. The rearrangement uses TRBV28 and TRBJ1-5, with TRBD1 as a possible D gene (6 bases). The CDR3 is 20 amino acids. CDR1 and CDR2 (germline): MDHEN, SYDVKM. With 5 bases removed from V and 1 base from J, the gap between germline ends came to 27 bases. DNA of the CDR3: TGTGCCAGCAGTCCCCTTCGGACAGAGGGAAAATTAGGCAGCAATCAGCCCCAGCATTTT. The encoded protein is CASSPLRTEGKLGSNQPQHF.

V gene TRBV29-1 combines with J gene TRBJ1-2; no firm D call. Germline V gene data show CDR1 as SQVTM and CDR2 as ANQGSEA. This CDR3 comprises 13 residues. The V end was cut by 7 bases, the J end by 8 bases, with 20 bases between. In DNA, the CDR3 is TGCAGCGCCCCCGGCGGAGCAAATTTCGGCTACACCTTC. Amino acids: CSAPGGANFGYTF.